The clone carrying this T cell receptor (beta chain) has just one count. What it binds is not known. This specimen belongs to a study of T cell repertoires in cytomegalovirus infection. This CDR3 region has 13 residues. Germline trimming cut 6 bases from V and 3 bases from J; bases unmatched to any gene: 2. TCRdb re-derived calls from the reads in MiXCR, one entry per CDR3 protein. The table lists about 740,000 distinct CDR3 sequences, less than 40% of them singletons. Study results and limitations: The response measured ex vivo was dominated by TCR beta clonotypes (HLA-C-restricted and CMV-specific).

The receptor was isolated from a human donor in good health (CMV status not recorded). Some clones in this sample may be carry-over from other donors' samples. The chain links TRBV23-1 to TRBJ2-3; 8 bases match TRBD2. TRBV23-1 is labeled an ORF, and its function is uncertain. Specimen: PBMCs. CDR3 nucleotide sequence: TGCGCCAGCAGGCCGGGGGGGACAGATACGCAGTATTTT. Its protein product is CASRPGGTDTQYF.